A single sample is the source of the 23 T cell receptor beta chains below, sequenced in a study of blood T cell repertoires in COVID-19. The protocol was immunoSEQ multiplex PCR, while the TCRdb copy is restricted to in-frame clones and leaves out a portion. The sample lists about 34,000 clones; 78% were seen once. Sequenced material: peripheral blood. These receptors originate from a woman in her sixties with acute or convalescent COVID-19.

The V gene is TRBV11-2, the J gene TRBJ2-2; 8 positions agree with TRBD2. The trim removed 1 base at V and 3 bases at J, leaving 4 bases unmatched. The V gene's germline CDR1 is SGHAT and CDR2 FQNNGV. The CDR3 runs to 16 residues. CDR3 DNA sequence: TGTGCCAGCAGCTTAGTCGGGGGGGGCGACACCGGGGAGCTGTTTTTT. The encoded protein is CASSLVGGGDTGELFF.

The chain couples TRBV21-1 to TRBJ2-7; the table's D gene call, TRBD1, was not cross checked with the DNA. TRBV21-1 is a known pseudogene. The CDR3 length is 14 residues. The CDR3 loop reads CASGLDRSSYEQYF. In DNA, the CDR3 is TGTGCCAGCGGGCTGGATCGGTCCTCCTACGAGCAGTACTTC.

This chain joins TRBV3-1 (or the pseudogene TRBV3-2) and TRBJ1-3, with D possibly being TRBD1 (5 bases). V lost 2 bases, J lost 0 bases, and 8 bases lay in between. There are 15 residues in the CDR3. Germline CDR1 is LGHDT and CDR2 is YNNKEL (reference sequence). This chain's CDR3 is CASSQRQNSGNTIYF. Here the CDR3 DNA reads TGTGCCAGCAGCCAACGACAGAACTCTGGAAACACCATATATTTT.

The V gene is TRBV2, the J gene TRBJ1-3, with D uncertain. The CDR3 spans 14 residues. V was shortened by 7 bases and J by 0 bases, with 10 bases between the two germline ends. Germline V gene sequence: CDR1 SNHLY, CDR2 FYNNEI. The CDR3 protein is CASIRPSSGNTIYF. The CDR3 DNA reads TGTGCCAGCATACGACCTAGCTCTGGAAACACCATATATTTT.

Only one count was recorded for this clone. The chain carries TRBV30 and TRBJ2-1; 11 bases fit TRBD2. Per germline, CDR1 GTSNPN and CDR2 SVGIG (reference sequence). This CDR3 contains 15 residues. Trimming took 3 bases from V and 3 from J; bases not matched to a gene: 4. Here the CDR3 DNA reads TGTGCCTGGAGAAGACTAGCGGGGCTCTACAATGAGCAGTTCTTC. Its protein product is CAWRRLAGLYNEQFF.

The V call is TRBV2, the J call TRBJ2-6, with TRBD2 matching 7 bases. Germline values: CDR1 SNHLY, CDR2 FYNNEI. The CDR3 sequence is 16 residues long. The V and J ends lost 6 bases and 0 bases, in that order; junction bases with no gene match: 5. CDR3 in DNA: TGTGCCAGCAGCCCCCCGGGAGGCTCTGGGGCCAACGTCCTGACTTTC. It encodes CASSPPGGSGANVLTF.

The chain combines TRBV19 with TRBJ2-1; maybe TRBD1 (6 bases). The length of the CDR3 is 15 residues. V shed 4 bases and J shed 8 bases, with 18 bases lying between them. CDR1 is LNHDA, CDR2 SQIVND, per germline (reference sequence). CDR3 DNA: TGTGCCAGTAGTAGCCAGGGGATTAGGGGCCATGAGCAGTTCTTC. Protein sequence: CASSSQGIRGHEQFF.

V usage is TRBV3-1 (or the pseudogene TRBV3-2) and J usage is TRBJ1-2; D not certain. The germline V gene has CDR1 LGHDT and CDR2 YNNKEL (reference sequence). Deletions cut 4 bases from V and 6 bases from J, with 9 bases between. The CDR3 is 12 residues long. The CDR3 region is CASSRTSDGYTF. The DNA of the CDR3 is TGTGCCAGCAGCCGGACTTCCGATGGCTACACCTTC.

The V call is TRBV3-1 (or the pseudogene TRBV3-2), the J call TRBJ1-2, with TRBD1 matching 7 bases. The CDR3 has 15 residues. Germline values: CDR1 LGHDT, CDR2 YNNKEL (reference sequence). V was pared by 3 bases and J by 6 bases, with 10 bases of the junction left unmatched. The CDR3 loop is CASSHIDREAHGYTF. The DNA for the CDR3 is TGTGCCAGCAGCCACATCGACAGGGAGGCCCATGGCTACACCTTC.

The chain employs TRBV15 and TRBJ1-5; no reliable D call. The CDR3 spans 13 residues. CDR1 LNHNV and CDR2 YYDKDF come from the germline V gene (reference sequence). V was trimmed by 5 bases and J by 6 bases, leaving 11 bases between them. CDR3 sequence: CATSPRESQPQHF. DNA of the CDR3: TGTGCCACCAGCCCGAGGGAGAGTCAGCCCCAGCATTTT.

The chain couples TRBV7-8 to TRBJ1-5, with 7 bases fitting TRBD1. From germline, CDR1 is SGHVS and CDR2 FQNEAQ. The junction had 7 bases not matched to a gene; V was cut back by 5 bases and J by 6 bases. CDR3 size: 14 residues. In DNA, the CDR3 is TGTGCCAGCAGCCTCGGGACAGCGAGTCAGCCCCAGCATTTT. It is translated as CASSLGTASQPQHF.

The chain uses TRBV10-3 and TRBJ1-1, with 10 bases aligning to TRBD1. Trimming removed 2 bases from V and 6 bases from J; junction bases left unmatched: 6. Germline V gives CDR1 ENHRY, CDR2 SYGVKD. The CDR3 runs 15 residues. The CDR3 loop is CAISETDRGRAEAFF. As DNA, the CDR3 is TGTGCCATCAGTGAGACCGACAGGGGGCGAGCTGAAGCTTTCTTT.

As to this clone: Within the sample, other DNA sequences also encode this same CDR3. The V gene is TRBV7-9, the J gene TRBJ1-2, with a possible D match to TRBD1 (6 bases). In germline, CDR1 is SEHNR, CDR2 FQNEAQ (reference sequence). The CDR3 covers 15 residues. V was cut by 5 bases and J by 3 bases, with 16 bases left in between. In DNA form, the CDR3 reads TGTGCCAGCAGCCAAGGGGGTCCAGGACACTATGGCTACACCTTC. Its protein is CASSQGGPGHYGYTF.

The chain combines TRBV19 with TRBJ1-2; TRBD1 agrees at 9 bases. CDR3 length equals 13 residues. Looked up from germline, CDR1 is LNHDA and CDR2 is SQIVND (reference sequence). V lost 8 bases, J lost 3 bases, and 4 bases stayed unmatched. The CDR3 is CASLDRGDYGYTF. The CDR3 DNA follows: TGTGCCAGTCTGGACAGGGGCGACTATGGCTACACCTTC.

The sample holds a few counts of this clone. The gene calls are TRBV2 and TRBJ1-6, with 10 positions matching TRBD1. Germline values: CDR1 SNHLY, CDR2 FYNNEI. CDR3 size: 16 residues. The trim removed 3 bases at V and 6 bases at J, leaving 5 bases unmatched. The DNA for the CDR3 is TGTGCCAGCAGTGATTGGGGACAGGGGAGTAATTCACCCCTCCACTTT. Amino acids: CASSDWGQGSNSPLHF.

In nucleotides, the CDR3 is TGTGCCAGCAGTTCACGGAGTACGAACACCGGGGAGCTGTTTTTT. This gives the protein CASSSRSTNTGELFF. This sequence joins TRBV27 and TRBJ2-2, with no clear D. The ends were cut back, 4 bases at V and 0 bases at J, with 9 bases in the middle. Looked up from germline, CDR1 is MNHEY and CDR2 is SMNVEV (reference sequence). This CDR3 region has 15 residues.

This chain uses TRBV24-1 with TRBJ2-1, with TRBD1 identical over 7 bases. Germline loops: CDR1 KGHDR, CDR2 SFDVKD. With 2 bases clipped from V and 2 bases from J, the junction kept 5 bases outside the gene matches. CDR3 length equals 16 residues. The CDR3 region is CATSDSGGLAYNEQFF. Written as DNA, the CDR3 is TGTGCCACCAGTGATTCAGGGGGTCTGGCCTACAATGAGCAGTTCTTC.

This chain uses TRBV2 with TRBJ1-2; D is possibly TRBD1 (5 bases). The CDR3 extends over 13 amino acids. Trimming shortened V by 1 base and J by 5 bases, and 8 bases separated the two germline ends. Germline loops: CDR1 SNHLY, CDR2 FYNNEI. CDR3 nucleotides: TGTGCCAGCAGTGAAGATAAGGGGTATGGCTACACCTTC. Its translation: CASSEDKGYGYTF.

The chain joins TRBV4-1 to TRBJ1-4; D possibly corresponds to TRBD1 (6 bases). The CDR3 has 17 residues. Trimming cost V 1 base and J 3 bases, with 15 bases left between them. Germline V gives CDR1 MGHRA, CDR2 YSYEKL. The DNA of the CDR3 is TGCGCCAGCAGCCAAGTCGTTGGACAGACACCTAATGAAAAACTGTTTTTT. It encodes CASSQVVGQTPNEKLFF.

J is TRBJ2-7 and V is TRBV18; D possibly corresponds to TRBD2 (6 bases). Germline V gene data show CDR1 as KGHSH and CDR2 as LQKENI. The CDR3 has 15 amino acids. The V and J ends lost 0 bases and 3 bases respectively, with 12 bases between them. Here the CDR3 DNA reads TGTGCCAGCTCACCACCACTAGCCGCCCTCTACGAGCAGTACTTC. Translation gives CASSPPLAALYEQYF.

The chain links TRBV5-6 to TRBJ2-5; D not resolved. Germline-derived CDR1 and CDR2 are SGHDT and YYEEEE. The CDR3 sequence is 14 residues long. The V gene lost 4 bases and the J gene lost 3 bases, with 13 bases spanning the gap. In DNA form, the CDR3 reads TGTGCCAGCAGCCTCAGCCGGGTAGAAGAGACCCAGTACTTC. Amino acids: CASSLSRVEETQYF.

The chain employs TRBV5-1 and TRBJ2-7, with TRBD1 identical over 9 bases. The CDR3 is 14 residues long. Germline V CDR1 and CDR2: SGHRS, YFSETQ. Trimming took 3 bases from V and 5 from J; bases not matched to a gene: 6. The CDR3 reads CASSSRDRAHEQYF. CDR3 nucleotide sequence: TGCGCCAGCAGCTCCCGGGACAGGGCCCACGAGCAGTACTTC.

J is TRBJ1-2 and V is TRBV6-5, with no clear D. This CDR3 has 11 amino acids. Looked up from germline, CDR1 is MNHEY and CDR2 is SVGAGI. V lost 8 bases and J lost 2, with 6 bases in between. In nucleotides, the CDR3 is TGTGCCAGCTTCTCCAACTATGGCTACACCTTC. Amino acids: CASFSNYGYTF.